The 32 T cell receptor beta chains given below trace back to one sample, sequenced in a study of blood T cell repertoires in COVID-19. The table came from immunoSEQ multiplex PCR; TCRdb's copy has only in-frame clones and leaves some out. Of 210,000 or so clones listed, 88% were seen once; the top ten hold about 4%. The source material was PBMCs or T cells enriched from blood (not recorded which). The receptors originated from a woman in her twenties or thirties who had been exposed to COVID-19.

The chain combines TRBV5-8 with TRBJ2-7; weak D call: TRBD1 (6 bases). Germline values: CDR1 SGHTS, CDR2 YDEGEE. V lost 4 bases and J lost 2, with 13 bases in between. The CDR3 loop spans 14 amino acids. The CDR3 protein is CASSVDSFPYEQYF. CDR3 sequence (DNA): TGTGCCAGCAGCGTGGACAGCTTCCCCTACGAGCAGTACTTC.

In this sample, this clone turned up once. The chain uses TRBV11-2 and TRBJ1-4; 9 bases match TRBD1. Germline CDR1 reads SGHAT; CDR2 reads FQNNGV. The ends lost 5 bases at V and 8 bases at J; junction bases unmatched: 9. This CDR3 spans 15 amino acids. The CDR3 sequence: CASSPSGQGREKLFF. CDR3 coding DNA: TGTGCCAGCAGCCCGTCAGGACAGGGGAGGGAAAAACTGTTTTTT.

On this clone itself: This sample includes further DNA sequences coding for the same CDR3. CDR3 in amino acids: CASSLEGGSSYNEQFF. The CDR3 DNA reads TGTGCCAGCAGCTTAGAAGGCGGGAGCTCCTACAATGAGCAGTTCTTC. The chain is built from TRBV7-6 and TRBJ2-1; 7 bases align to TRBD2. The CDR3 extends over 16 amino acids. V was clipped by 1 base and J by 0 bases; unmatched bases: 3. Germline V CDR1 and CDR2: SGHVS, FNYEAQ.

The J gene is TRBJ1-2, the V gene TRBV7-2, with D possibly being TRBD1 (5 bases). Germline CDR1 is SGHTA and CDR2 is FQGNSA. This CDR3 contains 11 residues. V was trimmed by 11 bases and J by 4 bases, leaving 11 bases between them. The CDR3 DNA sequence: TGTGCCGGGGGGTTGGGCTATGGCTACACCTTC. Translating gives CAGGLGYGYTF.

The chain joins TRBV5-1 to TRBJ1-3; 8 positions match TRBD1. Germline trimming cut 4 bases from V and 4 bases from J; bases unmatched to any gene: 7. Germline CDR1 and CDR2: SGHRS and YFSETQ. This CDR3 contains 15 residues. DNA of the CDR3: TGCGCCAGCAGCCCCGAACAGGGGGGCGGAAACACCATATATTTT. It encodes CASSPEQGGGNTIYF.

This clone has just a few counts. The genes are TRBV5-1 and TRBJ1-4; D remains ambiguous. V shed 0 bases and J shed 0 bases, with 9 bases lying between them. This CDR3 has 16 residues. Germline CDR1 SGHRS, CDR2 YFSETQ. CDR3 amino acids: CASSLGQAATNEKLFF. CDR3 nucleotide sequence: TGCGCCAGCAGCTTGGGGCAGGCTGCAACTAATGAAAAACTGTTTTTT.

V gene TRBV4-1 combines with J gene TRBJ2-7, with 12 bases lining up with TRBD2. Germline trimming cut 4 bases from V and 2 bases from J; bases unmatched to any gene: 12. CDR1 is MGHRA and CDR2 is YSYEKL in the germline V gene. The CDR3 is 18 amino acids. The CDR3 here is CASSRVVGLAGSTYEQYF. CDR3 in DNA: TGCGCCAGCAGCCGGGTGGTCGGACTAGCGGGATCCACCTACGAGCAGTACTTC.

The CDR3 reads CASSPTGGGGYTF. For the CDR3, the DNA is TGTGCCAGCAGCCCTACAGGGGGCGGTGGCTACACCTTC. This chain connects TRBV5-4 to TRBJ1-2; 9 bases match TRBD1. This CDR3 is 13 amino acids long. The germline V gene encodes CDR1 SGHNT and CDR2 YYREEE (reference sequence). Germline trimming cut 4 bases from V and 7 bases from J; bases unmatched to any gene: 5.

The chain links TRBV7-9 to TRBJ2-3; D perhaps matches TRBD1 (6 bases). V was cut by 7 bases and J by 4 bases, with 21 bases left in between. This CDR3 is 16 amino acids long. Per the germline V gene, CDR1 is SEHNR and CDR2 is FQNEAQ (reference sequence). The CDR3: CASNPVDSYPPDTQYF. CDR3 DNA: TGTGCCAGCAACCCGGTGGACAGCTACCCACCAGATACGCAGTATTTT. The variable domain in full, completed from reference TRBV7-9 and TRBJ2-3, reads DTGVSQNPRHKITKRGQNVTFRCDPISEHNRLYWYRQTLGQGPEFLTYFQNEAQLEKSRLLSDRFSAERPKGSFSTLEIQRTEQGDSAMYLCASNPVDSYPPDTQYFGPGTRLTVL.

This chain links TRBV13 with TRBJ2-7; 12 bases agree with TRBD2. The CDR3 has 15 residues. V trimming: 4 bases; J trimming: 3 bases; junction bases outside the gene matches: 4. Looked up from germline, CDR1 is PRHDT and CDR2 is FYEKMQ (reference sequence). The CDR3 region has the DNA TGTGCCAGCAGCTCCGGGACTAGCGGGTTCTACGAGCAGTACTTC. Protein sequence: CASSSGTSGFYEQYF.

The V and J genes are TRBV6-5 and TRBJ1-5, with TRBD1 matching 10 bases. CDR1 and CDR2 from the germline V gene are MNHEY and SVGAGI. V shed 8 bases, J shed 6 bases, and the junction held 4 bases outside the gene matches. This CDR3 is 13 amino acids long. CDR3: CASRWTGGQPQHF. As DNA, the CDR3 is TGTGCCAGCCGGTGGACAGGGGGTCAGCCCCAGCATTTT.

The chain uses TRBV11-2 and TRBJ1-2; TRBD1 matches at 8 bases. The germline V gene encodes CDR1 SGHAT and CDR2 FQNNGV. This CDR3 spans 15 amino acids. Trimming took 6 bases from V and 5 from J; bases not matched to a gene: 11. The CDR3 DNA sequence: TGTGCCAGCAGAGAAGCAGGGGGCGCGGAATATGGCTACACCTTC. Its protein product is CASREAGGAEYGYTF.

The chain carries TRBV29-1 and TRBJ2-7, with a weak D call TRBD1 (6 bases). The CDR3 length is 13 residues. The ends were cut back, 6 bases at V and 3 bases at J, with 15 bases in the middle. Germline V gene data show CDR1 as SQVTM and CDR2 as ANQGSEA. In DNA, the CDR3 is TGCAGCGTAACCCCGGGACACCTCTACGAGCAGTACTTC. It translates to CSVTPGHLYEQYF.

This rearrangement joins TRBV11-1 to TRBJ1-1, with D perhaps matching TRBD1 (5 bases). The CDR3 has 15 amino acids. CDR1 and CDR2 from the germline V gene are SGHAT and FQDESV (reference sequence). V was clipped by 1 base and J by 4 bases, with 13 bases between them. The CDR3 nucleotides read TGTGCCAGCAGCTTAGAGGGGTTAAGTGGCACTGAAGCTTTCTTT. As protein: CASSLEGLSGTEAFF.

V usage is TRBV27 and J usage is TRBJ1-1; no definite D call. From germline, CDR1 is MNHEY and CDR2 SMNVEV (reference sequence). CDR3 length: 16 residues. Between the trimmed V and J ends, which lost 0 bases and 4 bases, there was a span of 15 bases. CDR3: CASSLSIAKYSTEAFF. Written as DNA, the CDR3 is TGTGCCAGCAGTTTATCGATTGCCAAATACTCCACTGAAGCTTTCTTT.

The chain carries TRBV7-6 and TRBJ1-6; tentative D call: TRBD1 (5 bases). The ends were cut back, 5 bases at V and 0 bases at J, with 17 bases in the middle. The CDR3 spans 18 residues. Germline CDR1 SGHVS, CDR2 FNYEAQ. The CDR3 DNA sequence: TGTGCCAGCAGCCCCCGGGGGTGGGGGAGCTCCTATAATTCACCCCTCCACTTT. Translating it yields CASSPRGWGSSYNSPLHF.

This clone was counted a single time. CDR3 nucleotides: TGTGCCAGCAGTCCGGGACAGGCCTTCAATCAGCCCCAGCATTTT. Translating it yields CASSPGQAFNQPQHF. This sequence joins TRBV27 and TRBJ1-5, with TRBD1 matching 8 bases. Germline V gene sequence: CDR1 MNHEY, CDR2 SMNVEV (reference sequence). The CDR3 contains 15 residues. V was pared by 5 bases and J by 3 bases, with 6 bases of the junction left unmatched.

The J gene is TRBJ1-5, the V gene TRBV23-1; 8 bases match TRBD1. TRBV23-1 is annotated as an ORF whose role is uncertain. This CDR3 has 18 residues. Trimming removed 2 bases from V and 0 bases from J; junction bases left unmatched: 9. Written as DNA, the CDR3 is TGCGCCAGCAGTCAAAAGTTTAACAGGGGGAATAGCAATCAGCCCCAGCATTTT. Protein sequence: CASSQKFNRGNSNQPQHF.

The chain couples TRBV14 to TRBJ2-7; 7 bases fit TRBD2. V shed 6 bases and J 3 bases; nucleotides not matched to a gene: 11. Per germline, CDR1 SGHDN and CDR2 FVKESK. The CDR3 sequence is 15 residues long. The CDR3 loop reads CASSLTSGKVYEQYF. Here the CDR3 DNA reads TGTGCCAGCAGTCTGACCAGCGGGAAGGTCTACGAGCAGTACTTC.

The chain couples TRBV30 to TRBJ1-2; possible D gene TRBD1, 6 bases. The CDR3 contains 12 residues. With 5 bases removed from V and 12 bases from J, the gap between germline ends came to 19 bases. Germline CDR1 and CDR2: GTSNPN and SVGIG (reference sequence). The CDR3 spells CAWGGRNSIHTF. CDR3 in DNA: TGTGCCTGGGGGGGCAGAAACTCCATCCACACCTTC.

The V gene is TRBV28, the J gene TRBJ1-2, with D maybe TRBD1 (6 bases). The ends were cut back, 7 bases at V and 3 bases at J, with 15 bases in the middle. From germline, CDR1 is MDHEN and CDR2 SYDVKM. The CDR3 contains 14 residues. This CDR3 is CASTGGGAYYGYTF. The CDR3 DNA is TGTGCCAGCACCGGGGGGGGCGCTTACTATGGCTACACCTTC.

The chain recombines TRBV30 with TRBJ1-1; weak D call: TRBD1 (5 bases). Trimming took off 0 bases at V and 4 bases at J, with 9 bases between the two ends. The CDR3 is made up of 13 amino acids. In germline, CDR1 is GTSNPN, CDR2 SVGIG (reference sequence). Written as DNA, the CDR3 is TGTGCCTGGAGTGTTGGGGCAGGCACTGAAGCTTTCTTT. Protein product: CAWSVGAGTEAFF.

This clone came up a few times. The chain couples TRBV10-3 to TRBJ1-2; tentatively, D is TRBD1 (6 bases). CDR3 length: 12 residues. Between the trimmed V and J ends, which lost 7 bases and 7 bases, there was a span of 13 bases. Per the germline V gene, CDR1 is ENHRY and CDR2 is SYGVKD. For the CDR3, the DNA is TGTGCCATCACCGCAGGGGAGGGTGGCTACACCTTC. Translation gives CAITAGEGGYTF.

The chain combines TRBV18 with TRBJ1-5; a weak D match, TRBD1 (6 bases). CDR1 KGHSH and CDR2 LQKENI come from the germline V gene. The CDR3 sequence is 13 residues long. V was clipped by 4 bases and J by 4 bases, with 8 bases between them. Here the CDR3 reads CASSRQENQPQHF. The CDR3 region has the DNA TGTGCCAGCTCACGACAGGAGAATCAGCCCCAGCATTTT.

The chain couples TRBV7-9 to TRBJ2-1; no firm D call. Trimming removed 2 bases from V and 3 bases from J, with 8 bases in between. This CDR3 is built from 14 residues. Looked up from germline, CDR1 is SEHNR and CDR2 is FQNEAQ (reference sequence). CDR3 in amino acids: CASSLTLLYNEQFF. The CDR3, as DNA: TGTGCCAGCAGCTTAACTCTACTCTACAATGAGCAGTTCTTC.

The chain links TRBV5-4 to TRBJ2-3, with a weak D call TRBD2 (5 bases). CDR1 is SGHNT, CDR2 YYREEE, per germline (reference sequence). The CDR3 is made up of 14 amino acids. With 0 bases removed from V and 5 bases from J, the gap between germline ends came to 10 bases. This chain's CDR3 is CASSLGEQKDTQYF. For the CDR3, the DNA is TGTGCCAGCAGCTTGGGGGAGCAGAAAGATACGCAGTATTTT.

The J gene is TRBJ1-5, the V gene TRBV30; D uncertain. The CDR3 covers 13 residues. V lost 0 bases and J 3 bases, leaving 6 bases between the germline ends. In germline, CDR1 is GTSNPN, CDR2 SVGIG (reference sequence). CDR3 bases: TGTGCCTGGAGTGTCGACAACAATCAGCCCCAGCATTTT. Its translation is CAWSVDNNQPQHF. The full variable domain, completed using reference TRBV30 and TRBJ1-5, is SQTIHQWPATLVQPVGSPLSLECTVEGTSNPNLYWYRQAAGRGLQLLFYSVGIGQISSEVPQNLSASRPQDRQFILSSKKLLLSDSGFYLCAWSVDNNQPQHFGDGTRLSIL.

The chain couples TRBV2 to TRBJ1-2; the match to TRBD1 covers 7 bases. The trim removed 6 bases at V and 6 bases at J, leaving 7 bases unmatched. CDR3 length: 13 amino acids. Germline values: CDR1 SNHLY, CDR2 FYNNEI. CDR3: CASRITGDHGYTF. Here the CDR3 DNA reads TGTGCCAGCAGGATAACAGGGGATCATGGCTACACCTTC.

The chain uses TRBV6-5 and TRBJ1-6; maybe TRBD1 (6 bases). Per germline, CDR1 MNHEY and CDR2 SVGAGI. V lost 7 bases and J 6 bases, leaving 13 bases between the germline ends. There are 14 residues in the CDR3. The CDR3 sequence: CASIGPGANSPLHF. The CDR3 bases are TGTGCCAGCATAGGTCCAGGGGCTAATTCACCCCTCCACTTT.

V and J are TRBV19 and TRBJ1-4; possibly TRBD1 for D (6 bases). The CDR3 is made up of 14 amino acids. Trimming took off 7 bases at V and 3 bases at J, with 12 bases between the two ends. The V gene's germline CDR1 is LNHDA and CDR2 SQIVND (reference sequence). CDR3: CASKQGRPNEKLFF. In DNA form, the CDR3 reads TGTGCCAGTAAGCAGGGGAGACCTAATGAAAAACTGTTTTTT.

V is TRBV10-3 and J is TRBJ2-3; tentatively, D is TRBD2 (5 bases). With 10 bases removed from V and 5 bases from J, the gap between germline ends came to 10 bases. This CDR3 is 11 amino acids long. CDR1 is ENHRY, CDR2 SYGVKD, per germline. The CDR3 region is CATRTLDTQYF. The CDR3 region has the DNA TGTGCCACAAGGACTTTAGATACGCAGTATTTT.

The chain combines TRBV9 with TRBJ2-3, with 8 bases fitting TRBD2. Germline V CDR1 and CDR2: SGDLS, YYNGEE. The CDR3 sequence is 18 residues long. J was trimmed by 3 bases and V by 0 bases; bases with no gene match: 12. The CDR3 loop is CASSVGPISGSGTDTQYF. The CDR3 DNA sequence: TGTGCCAGCAGCGTAGGCCCTATAAGCGGGAGCGGAACAGATACGCAGTATTTT.